The rows below give T cell receptor beta chains drawn from one sample of a study of blood T cells in healthy people across ages. TCRdb called the 5' RACE reads again in MiXCR, with one record for every CDR3 protein. The sample lists over 500,000 distinct CDR3 sequences; around a quarter were seen once. These data also formed part of another study, on T cells of mothers and their children.

Source material: blood. The receptors were gathered from a boy aged 2 to 10 in good health. Each CDR3 is given with its conserved first and last residue. The order of the fields is V gene, CDR3 length, D gene, clone size, J gene, CDR3 protein, CDR3 DNA. A D gene is named only where the DNA matches it firmly. Size is stated for part of the rows, as once, few or many counts, or as a class when the clone is expanded.

v_gene: TRBV5-4; len: 14; d_gene: .; abundance: few; j_gene: TRBJ2-5; CDR3aa: CASSYNRVQETQYF; CDR3nt: TGTGCCAGCAGCTATAACAGGGTCCAAGAGACCCAGTACTTC
v_gene: TRBV5-1; len: 14; d_gene: TRBD1; abundance: .; j_gene: TRBJ1-4; CDR3aa: CASSVGQGFSILFF; CDR3nt: TGCGCCAGCAGCGTGGGACAGGGCTTCTCGATCCTCTTTTTT
v_gene: TRBV10-3; len: 15; d_gene: TRBD2; abundance: few; j_gene: TRBJ2-5; CDR3aa: CAISDAGGVRETQYF; CDR3nt: TGTGCCATCAGTGATGCGGGGGGGGTTCGGGAGACCCAGTACTTC
v_gene: TRBV10-3; len: 13; d_gene: .; abundance: few; j_gene: TRBJ1-6; CDR3aa: CAIRTDYNSPLHF; CDR3nt: TGTGCCATCAGGACCGATTATAATTCACCCCTCCACTTT
v_gene: TRBV19; len: 15; d_gene: .; abundance: .; j_gene: TRBJ1-5; CDR3aa: CASRYRGQGNQPQHF; CDR3nt: TGTGCCAGTAGATACCGGGGCCAGGGGAATCAGCCCCAGCATTTT
v_gene: TRBV6-1; len: 10; d_gene: .; abundance: .; j_gene: TRBJ1-2; CDR3aa: CASSDYGYTF; CDR3nt: TGTGCCAGCAGTGATTATGGCTACACCTTC
v_gene: TRBV7-9; len: 14; d_gene: .; abundance: .; j_gene: TRBJ2-7; CDR3aa: CASSLVGAAYEQYF; CDR3nt: TGTGCCAGCAGCTTAGTGGGGGCCGCCTACGAGCAGTACTTC
v_gene: TRBV20-1; len: 14; d_gene: .; abundance: few; j_gene: TRBJ1-1; CDR3aa: CSARLTGMNTEAFF; CDR3nt: TGCAGTGCTAGATTGACCGGTATGAACACTGAAGCTTTCTTT
v_gene: TRBV12-3/TRBV12-4; len: 17; d_gene: TRBD1; abundance: .; j_gene: TRBJ1-6; CDR3aa: CASSLVPPDRVGSPLHF; CDR3nt: TGTGCCAGCAGTTTAGTCCCTCCGGACAGGGTGGGTTCACCCCTCCACTTT
v_gene: TRBV10-3; len: 15; d_gene: TRBD2; abundance: few; j_gene: TRBJ2-5; CDR3aa: CAISEPTSGMETQYF; CDR3nt: TGTGCCATCAGTGAGCCGACTAGCGGGATGGAGACCCAGTACTTC
v_gene: TRBV5-1; len: 15; d_gene: TRBD1; abundance: few; j_gene: TRBJ1-1; CDR3aa: CASSVGQGGYAEAFF; CDR3nt: TGCGCCAGCAGCGTGGGACAGGGGGGGTACGCTGAAGCTTTCTTT
v_gene: TRBV7-2; len: 15; d_gene: .; abundance: .; j_gene: TRBJ1-3; CDR3aa: CASSSGGARGNTIYF; CDR3nt: TGTGCCAGCAGCTCCGGGGGGGCGCGAGGAAACACCATATATTTT
v_gene: TRBV28; len: 14; d_gene: .; abundance: .; j_gene: TRBJ1-5; CDR3aa: CASSPPDRNQPQHF; CDR3nt: TGTGCCAGCAGTCCCCCGGACCGAAATCAGCCCCAGCATTTT
v_gene: TRBV12-5; len: 15; d_gene: TRBD2; abundance: .; j_gene: TRBJ2-1; CDR3aa: CASVASGRVRYEQFF; CDR3nt: TGTGCTAGTGTCGCTAGCGGGCGGGTCCGCTATGAGCAGTTCTTC
v_gene: TRBV3-1; len: 13; d_gene: .; abundance: few; j_gene: TRBJ2-5; CDR3aa: CASSQTSGPPQYF; CDR3nt: TGTGCCAGCAGCCAAACCAGCGGACCGCCCCAGTACTTC
v_gene: TRBV7-8; len: 15; d_gene: .; abundance: .; j_gene: TRBJ2-5; CDR3aa: CASSRADRPQETQYF; CDR3nt: TGTGCCAGCAGCCGAGCTGACAGACCCCAAGAGACCCAGTACTTC
v_gene: TRBV28; len: 15; d_gene: .; abundance: .; j_gene: TRBJ2-3; CDR3aa: CASSPRGSGTDTQYF; CDR3nt: TGTGCCAGCAGTCCCCGGGGTAGCGGCACAGATACGCAGTATTTT
v_gene: TRBV12-3/TRBV12-4; len: 13; d_gene: .; abundance: few; j_gene: TRBJ1-2; CDR3aa: CASSSQGSDGYTF; CDR3nt: TGTGCCAGCAGTTCCCAGGGGTCCGACGGCTACACCTTC
v_gene: TRBV10-3; len: 16; d_gene: TRBD1; abundance: .; j_gene: TRBJ2-5; CDR3aa: CAIRDLKTGAQETQYF; CDR3nt: TGTGCCATCAGAGACCTGAAGACAGGGGCCCAAGAGACCCAGTACTTC
v_gene: TRBV7-3; len: 14; d_gene: .; abundance: .; j_gene: TRBJ2-1; CDR3aa: CASSPRGGVNEQFF; CDR3nt: TGTGCCAGCAGCCCTAGGGGGGGGGTCAATGAGCAGTTCTTC
v_gene: TRBV10-3; len: 13; d_gene: .; abundance: many; j_gene: TRBJ2-7; CDR3aa: CAISGGFSYEQYF; CDR3nt: TGTGCCATCAGTGGAGGCTTCTCCTACGAGCAGTACTTC
v_gene: TRBV27; len: 14; d_gene: .; abundance: few; j_gene: TRBJ1-1; CDR3aa: CASSRGAGPTEAFF; CDR3nt: TGTGCCAGCAGTAGGGGCGCGGGGCCCACTGAAGCTTTCTTT
v_gene: TRBV18; len: 16; d_gene: .; abundance: .; j_gene: TRBJ2-1; CDR3aa: CASSPRVRTVDGEQFF; CDR3nt: TGTGCCAGCTCACCACGCGTCCGGACAGTAGATGGTGAGCAGTTCTTC
v_gene: TRBV20-1; len: 15; d_gene: TRBD2; abundance: few; j_gene: TRBJ2-5; CDR3aa: CSASGTSGDQETQYF; CDR3nt: TGCAGTGCTAGTGGTACTAGCGGGGACCAAGAGACCCAGTACTTC
v_gene: TRBV7-2; len: 14; d_gene: TRBD2; abundance: few; j_gene: TRBJ2-4; CDR3aa: CASSLGAGKNIQYF; CDR3nt: TGTGCCAGCAGCTTAGGAGCGGGAAAAAACATTCAGTACTTC
v_gene: TRBV27; len: 13; d_gene: .; abundance: few; j_gene: TRBJ2-3; CDR3aa: CARGRVGPDTQYF; CDR3nt: TGTGCCAGAGGACGGGTTGGACCGGATACGCAGTATTTT
v_gene: TRBV10-3; len: 17; d_gene: TRBD1; abundance: .; j_gene: TRBJ2-1; CDR3aa: CAISDGTGVSSYNEQFF; CDR3nt: TGTGCCATCAGTGACGGGACAGGAGTTAGTTCCTACAATGAGCAGTTCTTC
v_gene: TRBV6-4; len: 16; d_gene: TRBD1; abundance: .; j_gene: TRBJ1-2; CDR3aa: CASSVPGTGGCYGYTF; CDR3nt: TGTGCCAGCAGTGTCCCCGGGACAGGGGGCTGCTATGGCTACACCTTC
v_gene: TRBV7-9; len: 13; d_gene: .; abundance: few; j_gene: TRBJ1-1; CDR3aa: CASSPDINTEAFF; CDR3nt: TGTGCCAGCAGCCCGGACATAAACACTGAAGCTTTCTTT
v_gene: TRBV20-1; len: 13; d_gene: .; abundance: .; j_gene: TRBJ1-2; CDR3aa: CSAPDGPRDGYTF; CDR3nt: TGCAGTGCTCCGGACGGCCCCCGAGATGGCTACACCTTC
v_gene: TRBV12-3/TRBV12-4; len: 15; d_gene: .; abundance: few; j_gene: TRBJ1-5; CDR3aa: CASSRERGRYQPQHF; CDR3nt: TGTGCCAGCAGTCGTGAAAGGGGTCGGTATCAGCCCCAGCATTTT
v_gene: TRBV18; len: 16; d_gene: .; abundance: .; j_gene: TRBJ1-3; CDR3aa: CASSPARRASGNTIYF; CDR3nt: TGTGCCAGCTCACCAGCCCGCAGGGCCTCTGGAAACACCATATATTTT
v_gene: TRBV7-3; len: 16; d_gene: TRBD2; abundance: few; j_gene: TRBJ2-3; CDR3aa: CASSLMASGAGDTQYF; CDR3nt: TGTGCCAGCAGCTTAATGGCTAGCGGGGCTGGGGATACGCAGTATTTT
v_gene: TRBV29-1; len: 15; d_gene: TRBD2; abundance: .; j_gene: TRBJ2-7; CDR3aa: CSVVGGLAIPYEQYF; CDR3nt: TGCAGCGTTGTAGGGGGACTAGCGATTCCCTACGAGCAGTACTTC
v_gene: TRBV6-5; len: 20; d_gene: TRBD1; abundance: few; j_gene: TRBJ2-4; CDR3aa: CASSYVGGTGIMKAKNIQYF; CDR3nt: TGTGCCAGCAGTTACGTAGGGGGGACAGGGATTATGAAAGCCAAAAACATTCAGTACTTC
v_gene: TRBV10-2; len: 13; d_gene: .; abundance: few; j_gene: TRBJ1-2; CDR3aa: CASSGGFIYGYTF; CDR3nt: TGCGCCAGCAGTGGCGGGTTTATCTATGGCTACACCTTC
v_gene: TRBV4-3; len: 19; d_gene: TRBD2; abundance: .; j_gene: TRBJ2-6; CDR3aa: CASSQEYLAGVSGANVPTF; CDR3nt: TGCGCCAGCAGCCAAGAGTACCTAGCGGGAGTTTCTGGGGCCAACGTCCCGACTTTC
v_gene: TRBV6-1; len: 12; d_gene: .; abundance: .; j_gene: TRBJ2-5; CDR3aa: CASSESGQTQYF; CDR3nt: TGTGCCAGCAGTGAATCGGGTCAGACCCAGTACTTC
v_gene: TRBV20-1; len: 13; d_gene: .; abundance: few; j_gene: TRBJ2-5; CDR3aa: CSARNSLQETQYF; CDR3nt: TGCAGTGCTAGGAACAGTCTCCAAGAGACCCAGTACTTC
v_gene: TRBV5-1; len: 12; d_gene: .; abundance: .; j_gene: TRBJ2-7; CDR3aa: CASSLGPSEQYF; CDR3nt: TGCGCCAGCAGCCTGGGCCCATCCGAGCAGTACTTC
v_gene: TRBV7-9; len: 15; d_gene: .; abundance: .; j_gene: TRBJ1-6; CDR3aa: CASSSGLNRNSPLHF; CDR3nt: TGTGCCAGCAGTTCGGGACTGAATCGTAATTCACCCCTCCACTTT
v_gene: TRBV6-2/TRBV6-3; len: 14; d_gene: TRBD1; abundance: .; j_gene: TRBJ2-5; CDR3aa: CASSPQGAEETQYF; CDR3nt: TGTGCCAGCAGCCCACAGGGGGCCGAAGAGACCCAGTACTTC
v_gene: TRBV7-9; len: 12; d_gene: .; abundance: once; j_gene: TRBJ2-7; CDR3aa: CSSSFGSYEQYF; CDR3nt: TGTTCCAGCAGCTTTGGGTCCTACGAGCAGTACTTC
v_gene: TRBV6-5; len: 14; d_gene: .; abundance: few; j_gene: TRBJ2-1; CDR3aa: CASSYQGRGNEQFF; CDR3nt: TGTGCCAGCAGTTACCAGGGGCGCGGAAATGAGCAGTTCTTC
v_gene: TRBV6-2/TRBV6-3; len: 18; d_gene: TRBD1; abundance: .; j_gene: TRBJ1-1; CDR3aa: CASTQTRGGGILRTEAFF; CDR3nt: TGTGCCAGCACTCAAACCAGAGGGGGCGGCATTTTGAGGACTGAAGCTTTCTTT
v_gene: TRBV7-2; len: 15; d_gene: .; abundance: .; j_gene: TRBJ1-4; CDR3aa: CASSLALGAPEKLFF; CDR3nt: TGTGCCAGCAGCTTAGCCCTCGGGGCGCCGGAAAAACTGTTTTTT